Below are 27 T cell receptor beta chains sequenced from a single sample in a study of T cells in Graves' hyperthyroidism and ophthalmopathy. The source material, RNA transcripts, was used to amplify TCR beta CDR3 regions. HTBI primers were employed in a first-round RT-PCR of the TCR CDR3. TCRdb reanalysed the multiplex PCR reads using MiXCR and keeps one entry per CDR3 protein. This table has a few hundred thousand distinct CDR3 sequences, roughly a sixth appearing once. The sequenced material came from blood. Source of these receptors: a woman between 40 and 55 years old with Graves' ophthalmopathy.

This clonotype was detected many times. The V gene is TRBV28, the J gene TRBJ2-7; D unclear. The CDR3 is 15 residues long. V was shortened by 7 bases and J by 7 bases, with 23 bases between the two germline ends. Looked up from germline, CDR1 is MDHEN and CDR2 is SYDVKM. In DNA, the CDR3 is TGTGCCAGCAACCGGGCCACAAACTCCTACGAAGAGCAGTACTTC. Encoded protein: CASNRATNSYEEQYF.

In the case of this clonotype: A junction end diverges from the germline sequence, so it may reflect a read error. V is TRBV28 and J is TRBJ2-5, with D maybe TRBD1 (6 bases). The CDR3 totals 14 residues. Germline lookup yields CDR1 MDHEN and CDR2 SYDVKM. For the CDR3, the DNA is TGTGTCAGCAGAACCGACAGGCTCAAAGAGACCCAGTACTTC. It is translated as CVSRTDRLKETQYF.

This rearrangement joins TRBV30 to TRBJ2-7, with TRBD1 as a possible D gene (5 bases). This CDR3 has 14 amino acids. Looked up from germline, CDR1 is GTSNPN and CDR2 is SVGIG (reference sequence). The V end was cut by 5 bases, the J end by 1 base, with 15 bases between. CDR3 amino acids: CAWEDTKASYEQYF. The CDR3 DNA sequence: TGTGCCTGGGAGGACACCAAAGCATCCTACGAGCAGTACTTC.

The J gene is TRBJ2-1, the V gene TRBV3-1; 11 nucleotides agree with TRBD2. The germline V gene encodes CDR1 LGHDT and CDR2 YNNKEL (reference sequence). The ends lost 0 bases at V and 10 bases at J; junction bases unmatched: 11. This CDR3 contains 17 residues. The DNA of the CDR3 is TGTGCCAGCAGCCAAGATCCCCTAGCGGGGGGTTCAGGGGAGCAGTTCTTC. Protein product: CASSQDPLAGGSGEQFF.

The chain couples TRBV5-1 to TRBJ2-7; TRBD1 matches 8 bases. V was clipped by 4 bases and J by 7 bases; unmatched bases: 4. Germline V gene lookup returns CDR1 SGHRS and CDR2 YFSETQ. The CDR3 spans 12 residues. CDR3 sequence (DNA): TGCGCCAGCAGCGTGGGACAGGAAGAGCAGTACTTC. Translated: CASSVGQEEQYF.

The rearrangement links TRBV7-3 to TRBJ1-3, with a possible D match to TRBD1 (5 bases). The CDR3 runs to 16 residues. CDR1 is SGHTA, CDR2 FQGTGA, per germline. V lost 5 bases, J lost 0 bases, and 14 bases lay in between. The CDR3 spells CASSRTTDYSGNTIYF. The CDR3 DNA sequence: TGTGCCAGCAGCCGCACGACAGACTACTCTGGAAACACCATATATTTT.

The CDR3 reads CSVEDDAGYEQYF. The CDR3 nucleotides are TGCAGCGTTGAAGATGACGCAGGCTACGAGCAGTACTTC. The chain recombines TRBV29-1 with TRBJ2-7; the D is unclear. The CDR3 runs to 13 residues. V was pared by 0 bases and J by 3 bases, with 9 bases between. Germline values: CDR1 SQVTM, CDR2 ANQGSEA.

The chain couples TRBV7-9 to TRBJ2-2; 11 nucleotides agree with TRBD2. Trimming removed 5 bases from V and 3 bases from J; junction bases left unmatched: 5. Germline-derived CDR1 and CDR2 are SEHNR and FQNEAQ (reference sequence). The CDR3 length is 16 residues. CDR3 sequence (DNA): TGTGCCAGCAGCACTAGCGGGAGTTTGGACACCGGGGAGCTGTTTTTT. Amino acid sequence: CASSTSGSLDTGELFF.

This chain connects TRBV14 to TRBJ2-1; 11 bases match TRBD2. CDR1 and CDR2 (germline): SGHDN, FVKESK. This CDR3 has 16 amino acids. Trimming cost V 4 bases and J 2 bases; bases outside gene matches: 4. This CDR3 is CASSLSSGRPYNEQFF. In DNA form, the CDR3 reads TGTGCCAGCAGCCTCTCTAGCGGGAGGCCCTACAATGAGCAGTTCTTC.

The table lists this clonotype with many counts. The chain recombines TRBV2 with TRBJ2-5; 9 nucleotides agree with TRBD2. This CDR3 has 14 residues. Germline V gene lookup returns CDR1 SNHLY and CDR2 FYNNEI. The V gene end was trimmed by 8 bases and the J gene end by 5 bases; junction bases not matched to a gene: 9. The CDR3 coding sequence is TGTGCCAGCGCACCGGGACTAGCCGGGGAGACCCAGTACTTC. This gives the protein CASAPGLAGETQYF.

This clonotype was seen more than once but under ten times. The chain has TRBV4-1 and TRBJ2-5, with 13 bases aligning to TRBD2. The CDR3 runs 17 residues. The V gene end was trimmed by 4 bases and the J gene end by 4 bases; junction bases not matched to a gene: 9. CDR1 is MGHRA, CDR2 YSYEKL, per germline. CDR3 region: CASSLNYGLAGAETQYF. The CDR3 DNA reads TGCGCCAGCAGCCTCAACTACGGACTAGCGGGAGCAGAGACCCAGTACTTC.

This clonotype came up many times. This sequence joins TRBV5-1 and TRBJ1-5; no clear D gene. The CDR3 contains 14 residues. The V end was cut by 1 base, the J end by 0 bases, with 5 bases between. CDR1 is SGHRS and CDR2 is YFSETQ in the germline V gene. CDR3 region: CASSLFNSNQPQHF. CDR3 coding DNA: TGCGCCAGCAGCTTGTTTAATAGCAATCAGCCCCAGCATTTT.

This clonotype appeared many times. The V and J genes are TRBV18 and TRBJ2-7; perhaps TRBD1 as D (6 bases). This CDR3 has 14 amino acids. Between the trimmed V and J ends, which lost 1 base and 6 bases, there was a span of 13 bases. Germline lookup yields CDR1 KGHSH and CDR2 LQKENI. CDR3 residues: CASSPQARGREQYF. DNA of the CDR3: TGTGCCAGCTCACCACAGGCCAGGGGTCGCGAGCAGTACTTC.

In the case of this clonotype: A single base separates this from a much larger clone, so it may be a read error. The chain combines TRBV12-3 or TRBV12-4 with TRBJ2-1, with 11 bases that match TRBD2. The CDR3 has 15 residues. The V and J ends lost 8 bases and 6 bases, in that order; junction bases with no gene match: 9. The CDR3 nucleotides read TGTGCCAGCGGTCCTACTAGCGGGGGCGGCAATGAGCAGTTCTTC. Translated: CASGPTSGGGNEQFF.

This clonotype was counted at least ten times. CDR3 in DNA: TGTGCCAGCAGTTTAAATAGCCGGGGAAACATTCAGTACTTC. Protein product: CASSLNSRGNIQYF. V usage is TRBV27 and J usage is TRBJ2-4; D possibly corresponds to TRBD2 (5 bases). V was trimmed by 2 bases and J by 6 bases, leaving 11 bases between them. Germline CDR1 and CDR2: MNHEY and SMNVEV (reference sequence). This CDR3 is 14 amino acids long.

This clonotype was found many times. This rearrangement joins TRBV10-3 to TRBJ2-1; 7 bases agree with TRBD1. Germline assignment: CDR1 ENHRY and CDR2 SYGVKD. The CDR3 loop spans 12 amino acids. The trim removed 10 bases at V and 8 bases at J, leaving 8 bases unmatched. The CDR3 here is CASQGVRDEQFF. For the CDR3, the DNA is TGTGCCAGCCAGGGGGTTAGGGATGAGCAGTTCTTC.

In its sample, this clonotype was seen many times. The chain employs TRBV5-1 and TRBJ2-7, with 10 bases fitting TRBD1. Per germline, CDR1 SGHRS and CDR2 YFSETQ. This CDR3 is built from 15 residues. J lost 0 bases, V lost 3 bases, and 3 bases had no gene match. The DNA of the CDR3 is TGCGCCAGCAGCTCGGGACAGGGGTCCTCCTACGAGCAGTACTTC. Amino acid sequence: CASSSGQGSSYEQYF.

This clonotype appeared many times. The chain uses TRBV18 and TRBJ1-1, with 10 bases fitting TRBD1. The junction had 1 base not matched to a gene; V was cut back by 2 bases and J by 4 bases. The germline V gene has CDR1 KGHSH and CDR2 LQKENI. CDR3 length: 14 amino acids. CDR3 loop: CASSPDRGLTEAFF. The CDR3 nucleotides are TGTGCCAGCTCACCAGACAGGGGGCTCACTGAAGCTTTCTTT.

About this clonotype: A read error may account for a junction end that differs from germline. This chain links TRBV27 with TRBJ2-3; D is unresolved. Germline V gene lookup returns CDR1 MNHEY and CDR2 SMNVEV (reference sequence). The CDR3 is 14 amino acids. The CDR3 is CASSPTRSTDAQYF. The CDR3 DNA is TGTGCCAGCAGTCCGACGAGGAGCACAGATGCGCAGTATTTT.

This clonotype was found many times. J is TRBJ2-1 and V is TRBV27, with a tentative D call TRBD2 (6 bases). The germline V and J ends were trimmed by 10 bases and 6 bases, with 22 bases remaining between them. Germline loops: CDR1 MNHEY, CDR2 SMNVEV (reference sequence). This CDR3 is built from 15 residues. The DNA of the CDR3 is TGTGCCACCCGCGGAGGGCAGGGATTGAGCAATGAGCAGTTCTTC. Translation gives CATRGGQGLSNEQFF.

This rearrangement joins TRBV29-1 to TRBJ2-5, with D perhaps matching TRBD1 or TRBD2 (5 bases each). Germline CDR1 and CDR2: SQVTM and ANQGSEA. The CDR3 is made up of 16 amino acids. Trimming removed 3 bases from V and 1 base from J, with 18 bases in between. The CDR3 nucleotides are TGCAGCGTTGAGATGAGGGGACGGGATTTCCAAGAGACCCAGTACTTC. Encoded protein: CSVEMRGRDFQETQYF.

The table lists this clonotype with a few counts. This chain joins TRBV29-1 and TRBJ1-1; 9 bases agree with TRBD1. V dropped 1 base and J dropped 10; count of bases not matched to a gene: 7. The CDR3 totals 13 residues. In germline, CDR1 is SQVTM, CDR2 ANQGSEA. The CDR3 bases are TGCAGCGTTGAAGGACAGGGGGGTGGTGGAGCTTTCTTT. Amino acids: CSVEGQGGGGAFF.

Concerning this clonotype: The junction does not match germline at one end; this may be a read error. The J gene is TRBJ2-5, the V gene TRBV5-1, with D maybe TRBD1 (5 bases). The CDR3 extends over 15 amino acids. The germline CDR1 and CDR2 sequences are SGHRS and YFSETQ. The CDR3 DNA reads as TGTGCCAGCAGCTCAAGTCTAGGGGTCCAAGAGACCCAGTACTTC. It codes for CASSSSLGVQETQYF.

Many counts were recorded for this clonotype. The CDR3 is CASSSTRQGHEQYF. CDR3 coding DNA: TGTGCCAGCAGCTCCACTAGACAGGGCCACGAGCAGTACTTC. This sequence joins TRBV7-2 and TRBJ2-7, with 7 bases aligning to TRBD1. The trim removed 4 bases at V and 5 bases at J, leaving 8 bases unmatched. CDR1 is SGHTA, CDR2 FQGNSA, per germline. This CDR3 is 14 amino acids long.

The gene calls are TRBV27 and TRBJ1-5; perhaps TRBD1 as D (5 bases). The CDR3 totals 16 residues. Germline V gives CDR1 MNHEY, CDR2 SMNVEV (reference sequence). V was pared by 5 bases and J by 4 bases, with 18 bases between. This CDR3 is CASSPRDGRPNQPQHF. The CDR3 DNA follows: TGTGCCAGCAGTCCCAGGGACGGCCGCCCGAATCAGCCCCAGCATTTT.

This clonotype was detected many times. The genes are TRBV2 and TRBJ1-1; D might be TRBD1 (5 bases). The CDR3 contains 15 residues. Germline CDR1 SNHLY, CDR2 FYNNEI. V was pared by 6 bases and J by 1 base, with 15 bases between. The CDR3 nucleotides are TGTGCCAGCAGCGGGCGCAGGGCCAAGAACACTGAAGCTTTCTTT. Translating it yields CASSGRRAKNTEAFF.

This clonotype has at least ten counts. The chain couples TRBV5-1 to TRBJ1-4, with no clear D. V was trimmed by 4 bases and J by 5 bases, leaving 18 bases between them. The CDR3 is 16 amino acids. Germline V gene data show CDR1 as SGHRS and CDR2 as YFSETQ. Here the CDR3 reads CASSPARQVENEKLFF. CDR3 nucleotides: TGCGCCAGCAGCCCCGCTCGGCAGGTAGAGAATGAAAAACTGTTTTTT. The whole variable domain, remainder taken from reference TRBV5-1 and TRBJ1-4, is KAGVTQTPRYLIKTRGQQVTLSCSPISGHRSVSWYQQTPGQGLQFLFEYFSETQRNKGNFPGRFSGRQFSNSRSEMNVSTLELGDSALYLCASSPARQVENEKLFFGSGTQLSVL.